These 21 T cell receptor beta chains came from one sample sequenced in a study of blood T cell repertoires in COVID-19. TCRdb's table, derived via immunoSEQ multiplex PCR, lists solely in-frame clones and lacks some. The sample contains 200,000 to 250,000 clones, under 85% of which appear only once. Material: PBMCs or T cells enriched from blood (not recorded which). The source is a man in his sixties who had recovered from COVID-19.

The V and J genes are TRBV19 and TRBJ1-2; a weak D match, TRBD1 (5 bases). V lost 4 bases, J lost 4 bases, and 13 bases lay in between. Germline V gene sequence: CDR1 LNHDA, CDR2 SQIVND (reference sequence). The CDR3 is 14 residues long. The CDR3 sequence is CASSTQAPLYGYTF. The CDR3 DNA sequence: TGTGCCAGTAGTACACAGGCGCCCCTCTATGGCTACACCTTC.

The chain couples TRBV7-8 to TRBJ1-1, with D possibly TRBD1 on 6 matching bases. The CDR3 sequence is 13 residues long. Germline V CDR1 and CDR2: SGHVS, FQNEAQ. V dropped 6 bases and J dropped 2 bases, with 10 bases sitting between them. CDR3 residues: CASRTGPNTEAFF. The CDR3 DNA follows: TGTGCCAGCAGAACAGGGCCTAACACTGAAGCTTTCTTT.

The V call is TRBV5-1, the J call TRBJ2-2; TRBD1 matches at 10 bases. The CDR3 is 13 amino acids. Trimming at V came to 6 bases and at J to 5 bases, leaving 1 base not matched to a gene. CDR1 and CDR2 (germline): SGHRS, YFSETQ. CDR3 in amino acids: CASTGQGTGELFF. As DNA, the CDR3 is TGCGCCAGCACGGGACAGGGGACCGGGGAGCTGTTTTTT. Full variable domain (rest looked up from reference TRBV5-1 and TRBJ2-2): KAGVTQTPRYLIKTRGQQVTLSCSPISGHRSVSWYQQTPGQGLQFLFEYFSETQRNKGNFPGRFSGRQFSNSRSEMNVSTLELGDSALYLCASTGQGTGELFFGEGSRLTVL.

The J gene is TRBJ2-3, the V gene TRBV24-1, with 9 bases aligning to TRBD1. Germline V gene data show CDR1 as KGHDR and CDR2 as SFDVKD. V was pared by 3 bases and J by 4 bases, with 7 bases of the junction left unmatched. CDR3 length equals 16 residues. The chain's CDR3 is CATSDPPGTGSDTQYF. The CDR3 DNA is TGTGCCACCAGTGATCCCCCCGGGACAGGGTCAGATACGCAGTATTTT.

This clone was recorded a few times. The chain recombines TRBV9 with TRBJ1-1, with TRBD1 identical over 9 bases. The CDR3 runs to 16 residues. The germline V gene has CDR1 SGDLS and CDR2 YYNGEE. The J segment lost 1 base and the V segment lost 0 bases, leaving 4 bases of the junction unmatched. CDR3 in amino acids: CASSVGPGQGNTEAFF. The CDR3 nucleotides are TGTGCCAGCAGCGTAGGCCCGGGACAGGGGAACACTGAAGCTTTCTTT.

The J gene is TRBJ2-4, the V gene TRBV3-1 (or the pseudogene TRBV3-2); D not certain. Germline V gene sequence: CDR1 LGHDT, CDR2 YNNKEL (reference sequence). Trimming shortened V by 1 base and J by 8 bases, and 9 bases separated the two germline ends. This CDR3 comprises 13 residues. The CDR3 DNA is TGTGCCAGCAGCCAAGGGTATTCGGACATTCAGTACTTC. Protein sequence: CASSQGYSDIQYF.

The chain has TRBV7-6 and TRBJ1-1; no reliable D call. The CDR3 loop spans 13 amino acids. Germline CDR1 and CDR2: SGHVS and FNYEAQ. With 4 bases removed from V and 1 base from J, the gap between germline ends came to 7 bases. CDR3 region: CASSSHQNTEAFF. Written as DNA, the CDR3 is TGTGCCAGCAGCTCACACCAGAACACTGAAGCTTTCTTT. Complete variable domain (other parts from reference TRBV7-6 and TRBJ1-1): GAGVSQSPRYKVTKRGQDVALRCDPISGHVSLYWYRQALGQGPEFLTYFNYEAQQDKSGLPNDRFSAERPEGSISTLTIQRTEQRDSAMYRCASSSHQNTEAFFGQGTRLTVV.

In this sample, this clone turned up a few times. The chain has TRBV7-2 and TRBJ1-6, with D hard to call. Between the trimmed V and J ends, which lost 3 bases and 0 bases, there was a span of 12 bases. The length of the CDR3 is 17 residues. The germline V gene has CDR1 SGHTA and CDR2 FQGNSA. The CDR3 here is CASSLRVFSSYNSPLHF. The CDR3 DNA reads TGTGCCAGCAGCTTGCGGGTCTTCAGCTCCTATAATTCACCCCTCCACTTT.

V is TRBV19 and J is TRBJ1-5; 8 nucleotides agree with TRBD1. Germline CDR1 reads LNHDA; CDR2 reads SQIVND (reference sequence). With 1 base clipped from V and 7 bases from J, the junction kept 6 bases outside the gene matches. The CDR3 is 15 amino acids. CDR3 in DNA: TGTGCCAGTAGTATAGCCCAGGGGGCGGGCCAGCCCCAGCATTTT. Translated, it gives CASSIAQGAGQPQHF.

The gene calls are TRBV7-9 and TRBJ2-1; perhaps TRBD2 as D (6 bases). V lost 0 bases and J lost 6, with 9 bases in between. The germline V gene has CDR1 SEHNR and CDR2 FQNEAQ (reference sequence). This CDR3 spans 14 amino acids. The DNA for the CDR3 is TGTGCCAGCAGCTTAGCGTCGACTAGCAATGAGCAGTTCTTC. This sequence encodes CASSLASTSNEQFF. Full variable domain (remainder filled in from reference TRBV7-9 and TRBJ2-1): DTGVSQNPRHKITKRGQNVTFRCDPISEHNRLYWYRQTLGQGPEFLTYFQNEAQLEKSRLLSDRFSAERPKGSFSTLEIQRTEQGDSAMYLCASSLASTSNEQFFGPGTRLTVL.

V is TRBV11-2 and J is TRBJ1-1; weak D call: TRBD1 (5 bases). Germline V CDR1 and CDR2: SGHAT, FQNNGV. The CDR3 contains 14 residues. V was shortened by 0 bases and J by 1 base, with 6 bases between the two germline ends. The CDR3 here is CASSLDGANTEAFF. DNA for the CDR3: TGTGCCAGCAGCTTAGATGGGGCGAACACTGAAGCTTTCTTT.

This rearrangement joins TRBV5-1 to TRBJ2-3, with 11 bases fitting TRBD2. Germline CDR1 SGHRS, CDR2 YFSETQ. The CDR3 spans 16 residues. V trimming: 4 bases; J trimming: 2 bases; junction bases outside the gene matches: 6. The CDR3 sequence is CASSGEGLAATDTQYF. The CDR3 bases are TGCGCCAGCAGCGGAGAGGGACTAGCGGCCACAGATACGCAGTATTTT.

The CDR3 is CSARGQGDQPQHF. The DNA for the CDR3 is TGCAGTGCTCGTGGACAGGGTGACCAGCCCCAGCATTTT. The chain joins TRBV20-1 to TRBJ1-5, with 8 bases aligning to TRBD1. Losses at the gene ends were 5 bases for V and 7 bases for J; bases not matched to a gene: 7. CDR3 length: 13 residues. Germline V gene lookup returns CDR1 DFQATT and CDR2 SNEGSKA (reference sequence).

The rearrangement links TRBV7-9 to TRBJ2-2; maybe TRBD2 (5 bases). Between the trimmed V and J ends, which lost 5 bases and 5 bases, there was a span of 9 bases. CDR3 length: 13 residues. CDR1 and CDR2 (germline): SEHNR, FQNEAQ (reference sequence). CDR3 sequence: CASSVPGTGELFF. CDR3 in DNA: TGTGCCAGCAGCGTCCCGGGGACCGGGGAGCTGTTTTTT.

This chain's CDR3 is CASRYDSNNEKLFF. The CDR3 DNA is TGTGCCAGCAGATACGACAGCAATAATGAAAAACTGTTTTTT. The V call is TRBV6-5, the J call TRBJ1-4; a possible D gene is TRBD1 (5 bases). The CDR3 consists of 14 residues. V was trimmed by 6 bases and J by 4 bases, leaving 12 bases between them. Germline loops: CDR1 MNHEY, CDR2 SVGAGI.

The chain combines TRBV6-1 with TRBJ2-7; no clear D gene. Germline V lookup: CDR1 MNHNS, CDR2 SASEGT. This CDR3 is 15 amino acids long. V dropped 3 bases and J dropped 2 bases, with 14 bases sitting between them. CDR3 protein: CASSDPRVRTYEQYF. The CDR3 DNA reads TGTGCCAGCAGTGACCCCCGGGTCCGAACCTACGAGCAGTACTTC.

The J gene is TRBJ2-1, the V gene TRBV6-6; 10 bases map to TRBD1. Germline V gene sequence: CDR1 MNHNY, CDR2 SVGAGI (reference sequence). The CDR3 runs 14 residues. After removal of 5 bases from V and 6 bases from J, the junction contained 4 bases not matched to a gene. The chain's CDR3 is CASSTRDRGNEQFF. In DNA, the CDR3 is TGTGCCAGCAGTACGCGGGACAGGGGCAATGAGCAGTTCTTC.

In its sample, this clone was seen a few times. DNA of the CDR3: TGTGCCAGCAGCTTAGGACTCGGCACTGAAGCTTTCTTT. Translated: CASSLGLGTEAFF. The V call is TRBV7-8, the J call TRBJ1-1; no firm D call. Germline V gene sequence: CDR1 SGHVS, CDR2 FQNEAQ. The CDR3 is made up of 13 amino acids. The V and J ends lost 1 base and 4 bases respectively, with 7 bases between them.

V gene TRBV5-5 combines with J gene TRBJ2-1; 8 nucleotides line up with TRBD1. V lost 4 bases to trimming and J lost 9 bases; unmatched junction nucleotides: 6. This CDR3 contains 13 residues. Germline lookup yields CDR1 SGHKS and CDR2 YYEKEE (reference sequence). CDR3 region: CASSLRDRSEQFF. The CDR3 DNA reads as TGTGCCAGCAGCCTCCGGGACAGGAGTGAGCAGTTCTTC.

The chain uses TRBV5-6 and TRBJ1-4, with 8 bases that match TRBD1. The J segment lost 7 bases and the V segment lost 3 bases, leaving 5 bases of the junction unmatched. This CDR3 has 14 amino acids. The germline V gene encodes CDR1 SGHDT and CDR2 YYEEEE. CDR3 protein: CASSSGTGGEKLFF. CDR3 coding DNA: TGTGCCAGCAGCTCCGGGACAGGTGGTGAAAAACTGTTTTTT.

This clone was picked up one time. The CDR3 here is CASKVKGDQPQHF. The CDR3, as DNA: TGTGCCAGCAAAGTTAAGGGGGATCAGCCCCAGCATTTT. The rearrangement uses TRBV6-5 and TRBJ1-5, with TRBD1 as a possible D gene (6 bases). The CDR3 is 13 amino acids. Trimming cost V 7 bases and J 5 bases, with 12 bases left between them. Germline lookup yields CDR1 MNHEY and CDR2 SVGAGI.